This is a list of T cell receptor beta chains from one sample in a study of control samples from healthy donors and cancer patients. Measured with immunoSEQ multiplex PCR; TCRdb has only the in-frame clones, and not every one. The data contain more than 30,000 clones, about 83% of them seen just once; the ten biggest clones take up about 22%. Sequenced: PBMCs. These receptor sequences come from a woman in her sixties or seventies with lung cancer. Each CDR3 is given without its conserved first and last residue.

CDR3aa | v_gene
ASSPTENTEAF | TRBV5-1
ASSLAGAYEQY | TRBV7-2
ASSVAGQGRSGNTIY | TRBV9
ASSPGQREKLF | TRBV7-8
ASSPRDRGNTEAF | TRBV3-1/TRBV3-2
ASMRPGQYTGELF | TRBV27
SASSYAVRGILNTEAF | TRBV20-1
ASSLAGTGGEGYT | TRBV5-1
ASKEQTNTEAF | TRBV10-1
ASSLVGANEKLF | TRBV7-9
ASSRQAGNYGYT | TRBV7-8
ASSLGDRDKTEAF | TRBV7-9
ASSLVVAYNEQF | TRBV5-1
ASSSNPTDTGELF | TRBV5-4
SARPEGTGELF | TRBV29-1
ASSLLGGSYGYT | TRBV7-3
ASSLGPGPRRNTEAF | TRBV7-2
SVTQGGSNQPQH | TRBV29-1
ASSPSGGQGDTQY | TRBV11-2
ASSLFGTGRLTDYGYT | TRBV5-1
ASSLGSLRDRNN | TRBV5-1
AGRWGELF | TRBV9
ASSRTVLDTQY | TRBV6-5
SAHWGETQY | TRBV20-1
ASTGYTNEKLF | TRBV11-1
AISESRGRPYEQY | TRBV10-3
ASSFWDRGEGEKLF | TRBV7-8
ASSAGDRDEKLF | TRBV19
ASSQSSYNEQF | TRBV4-1
ASSPESYEQY | TRBV5-1
ASGRAGGTGELF | TRBV4-3
ASSWLTGYPEQF | TRBV5-1
ATSPLSWTPTEAF | TRBV15
ASLGQF | TRBV27
ASSVAGAGNTIY | TRBV9